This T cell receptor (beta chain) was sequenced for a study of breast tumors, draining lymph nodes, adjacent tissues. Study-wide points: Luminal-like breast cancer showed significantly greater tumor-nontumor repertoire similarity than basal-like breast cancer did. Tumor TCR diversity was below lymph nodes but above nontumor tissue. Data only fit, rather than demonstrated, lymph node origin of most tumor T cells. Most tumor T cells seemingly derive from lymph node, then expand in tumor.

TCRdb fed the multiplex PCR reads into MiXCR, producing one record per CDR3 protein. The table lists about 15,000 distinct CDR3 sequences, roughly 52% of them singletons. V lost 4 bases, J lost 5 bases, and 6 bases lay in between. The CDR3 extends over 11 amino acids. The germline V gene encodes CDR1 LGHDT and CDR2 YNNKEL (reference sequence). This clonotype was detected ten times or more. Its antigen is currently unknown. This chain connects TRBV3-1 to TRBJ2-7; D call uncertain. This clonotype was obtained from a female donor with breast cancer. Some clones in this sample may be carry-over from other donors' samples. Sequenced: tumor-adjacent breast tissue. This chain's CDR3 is CASSLHHEQYF. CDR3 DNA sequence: TGTGCCAGCAGCCTTCACCACGAGCAGTACTTC.